The 20 T cell receptor beta chains below come from one sample, sequenced in a study of beta chain features in type 1 diabetes. Reverse transcription of all isolated RNA meant that expressed TCRB transcripts were sequenced. TCRdb's copy holds only in-frame clones and misses some; the assay was immunoSEQ multiplex PCR. The table shows around 500,000 clones, with about an eighth occurring only once. Sequenced input: naive CD4+ T cells from blood. All receptors derive from a woman aged 18 to 35 in good health.

The rearrangement uses TRBV19 and TRBJ2-7; the match to TRBD1 covers 8 bases. Per the germline V gene, CDR1 is LNHDA and CDR2 is SQIVND (reference sequence). Trimming cost V 4 bases and J 2 bases; bases outside gene matches: 7. This CDR3 is 15 amino acids long. The CDR3, as DNA: TGTGCCAGTAGTACCCCCGGGACAGGTACCTACGAGCAGTACTTC. Its protein is CASSTPGTGTYEQYF.

Only a few counts were recorded for this clone. The CDR3 bases are TGTGCCACCAGCAGGGGGATGGAGACCCAGTACTTC. Its protein product is CATSRGMETQYF. V usage is TRBV15 and J usage is TRBJ2-5, with D uncertain. The CDR3 is 12 amino acids. The germline V gene has CDR1 LNHNV and CDR2 YYDKDF (reference sequence). The germline V and J ends were trimmed by 3 bases and 5 bases, with 7 bases remaining between them.

This chain joins TRBV7-2 and TRBJ1-2, with no clear D. The germline V gene encodes CDR1 SGHTA and CDR2 FQGNSA. The CDR3 runs to 16 residues. Deletions cut 1 base from V and 1 base from J, with 13 bases between. The CDR3 bases are TGTGCCAGCAGCTTAGTAAAGGGTCTCAATAACTATGGCTACACCTTC. This encodes CASSLVKGLNNYGYTF.

This clone was counted a few times. The chain's CDR3 is CASSTYRDRDSYGYTF. DNA of the CDR3: TGTGCCAGCAGCACCTACCGGGACAGGGATTCTTATGGCTACACCTTC. The chain employs TRBV7-2 and TRBJ1-2, with TRBD1 matching 9 bases. Germline lookup yields CDR1 SGHTA and CDR2 FQGNSA. The CDR3 runs 16 residues. Trimming at V came to 5 bases and at J to 5 bases, leaving 12 bases not matched to a gene. Together with reference TRBV7-2 and TRBJ1-2, the CDR3 gives the full variable domain: GAGVSQSPSNKVTEKGKDVELRCDPISGHTALYWYRQSLGQGLEFLIYFQGNSAPDKSGLPSDRFSAERTGGSVSTLTIQRTQQEDSAVYLCASSTYRDRDSYGYTFGSGTRLTVV.

The CDR3 sequence: CASPGEGQETQYF. CDR3 nucleotides: TGTGCCAGCCCGGGGGAGGGACAAGAGACCCAGTACTTC. The chain carries TRBV7-9 and TRBJ2-5, with 7 bases lining up with TRBD2. Trimming cost V 8 bases and J 2 bases; bases outside gene matches: 5. There are 13 residues in the CDR3. Germline V gives CDR1 SEHNR, CDR2 FQNEAQ (reference sequence). Supplemented by reference TRBV7-9 and TRBJ2-5, the full variable domain reads DTGVSQNPRHKITKRGQNVTFRCDPISEHNRLYWYRQTLGQGPEFLTYFQNEAQLEKSRLLSDRFSAERPKGSFSTLEIQRTEQGDSAMYLCASPGEGQETQYFGPGTRLLVL.

The chain has TRBV11-2 and TRBJ2-4; tentative D call: TRBD1 (5 bases). Trimming stripped 5 bases from V and 6 bases from J, with 14 bases between. The CDR3 totals 14 residues. The germline CDR1 and CDR2 sequences are SGHAT and FQNNGV. CDR3 in DNA: TGTGCCAGCAGCCAGGAGTGGGGCGTAAACATTCAGTACTTC. Protein sequence: CASSQEWGVNIQYF.

Comments on this clone: Germline is not matched at one junction end, which may reflect a read error. The chain employs TRBV7-7 and TRBJ2-7, with D perhaps matching TRBD2 (5 bases). In germline, CDR1 is SSHAT, CDR2 FNYEAQ (reference sequence). CDR3 size: 15 residues. This CDR3 is CASSGSRVISYEQYF. CDR3 coding DNA: TGTGCTAGCAGCGGCTCGAGAGTAATCTCCTACGAGCAGTACTTC.

This clone has only a few counts. The V call is TRBV2, the J call TRBJ2-7, with D possibly TRBD1 on 6 matching bases. Looked up from germline, CDR1 is SNHLY and CDR2 is FYNNEI. V was shortened by 0 bases and J by 12 bases, with 12 bases between the two germline ends. This CDR3 is 12 amino acids long. The CDR3 reads CASSEALTGTYV. CDR3 DNA: TGTGCCAGCAGTGAAGCGCTCACAGGGACGTACGTC.

In this sample, this clone turned up a few times. The CDR3 coding sequence is TGCGCCAGCAGCCATCTAGGACAGTACTATGGCTACACCTTC. It encodes CASSHLGQYYGYTF. The V call is TRBV4-3, the J call TRBJ1-2; D is perhaps TRBD1 (6 bases). CDR1 is LGHNA, CDR2 YSLEER, per germline. Trimming removed 3 bases from V and 3 bases from J, with 11 bases in between. This CDR3 region has 14 residues.

In this sample, this clone turned up a few times. The chain carries TRBV25-1 and TRBJ2-5; tentatively, D is TRBD1 or TRBD2 (5 bases each). Trimming pared 10 bases from V and 5 bases from J, leaving 14 bases between. Per the germline V gene, CDR1 is MGHDK and CDR2 is SYGVNS. This CDR3 comprises 12 residues. CDR3 loop: CATTGTDETQYF. CDR3 sequence (DNA): TGTGCCACAACCGGGACGGACGAGACCCAGTACTTC. The full variable domain, with the rest looked up from reference TRBV25-1 and TRBJ2-5, is EADIYQTPRYLVIGTGKKITLECSQTMGHDKMYWYQQDPGMELHLIHYSYGVNSTEKGDLSSESTVSRIRTEHFPLTLESARPSHTSQYLCATTGTDETQYFGPGTRLLVL.

This clone was counted many times. This rearrangement joins TRBV10-3 to TRBJ2-7; D unclear. The V and J ends lost 3 bases and 3 bases respectively, with 9 bases between them. Per germline, CDR1 ENHRY and CDR2 SYGVKD. This CDR3 has 13 amino acids. The chain's CDR3 is CAISEKSIYEQYF. The DNA of the CDR3 is TGTGCCATCAGTGAAAAGTCCATCTACGAGCAGTACTTC.

The gene calls are TRBV7-9 and TRBJ1-5; D uncertain. CDR1 and CDR2 from the germline V gene are SEHNR and FQNEAQ (reference sequence). The CDR3 is 12 residues long. Trimming pared 5 bases from V and 6 bases from J, leaving 8 bases between. CDR3 amino acids: CASSAGIQPQHF. The CDR3 bases are TGTGCCAGCAGCGCTGGGATTCAGCCCCAGCATTTT.

This clone was detected only a few times. This rearrangement joins TRBV9 to TRBJ1-3; D is ambiguous. The CDR3 is 15 residues long. V lost 2 bases to trimming and J lost 2 bases, with 11 bases between them. The V gene's germline CDR1 is SGDLS and CDR2 YYNGEE. This CDR3 is CASSVGVGTGNTIYF. The CDR3 nucleotides are TGTGCCAGCAGCGTGGGTGTCGGTACTGGAAACACCATATATTTT.

The rearrangement uses TRBV19 and TRBJ1-5, with D perhaps TRBD1 (6 bases). Deletions cut 5 bases from V and 6 bases from J, with 11 bases between. CDR1 and CDR2 (germline): LNHDA, SQIVND (reference sequence). The CDR3 consists of 13 residues. The CDR3 nucleotides read TGTGCCAGTAGTGCCACAGGGATTCAGCCCCAGCATTTT. Encoded protein: CASSATGIQPQHF. Combining the CDR3 with reference TRBV19 and TRBJ1-5 gives the whole variable domain DGGITQSPKYLFRKEGQNVTLSCEQNLNHDAMYWYRQDPGQGLRLIYYSQIVNDFQKGDIAEGYSVSREKKESFPLTVTSAQKNPTAFYLCASSATGIQPQHFGDGTRLSIL.

This chain joins TRBV9 and TRBJ2-3; 10 positions match TRBD2. Germline trimming cut 4 bases from V and 1 base from J; bases unmatched to any gene: 3. The CDR3 spans 15 residues. The V gene's germline CDR1 is SGDLS and CDR2 YYNGEE. The CDR3 is CASSLGLAGTDTQYF. Here the CDR3 DNA reads TGTGCCAGCAGCCTTGGACTAGCGGGCACAGATACGCAGTATTTT.

The chain's CDR3 is CASSQDGRTGGEKLFF. The CDR3 coding sequence is TGCGCCAGCAGCCAAGATGGTAGGACAGGAGGTGAAAAACTGTTTTTT. The chain employs TRBV4-3 and TRBJ1-4; 7 bases map to TRBD1. The CDR3 has 16 residues. Germline CDR1 is LGHNA and CDR2 is YSLEER. V lost 0 bases and J lost 7; bases outside the gene matches: 8.

The gene calls are TRBV28 and TRBJ1-2; D remains unclear. CDR1 and CDR2 (germline): MDHEN, SYDVKM. V lost 3 bases and J lost 7, with 6 bases in between. The CDR3 has 11 amino acids. The CDR3 region has the DNA TGTGCCAGCAGTTTCTCAGCTGGCTACACCTTC. It translates to CASSFSAGYTF.

This clone was detected only a few times. This sequence joins TRBV7-2 and TRBJ2-6, with D perhaps matching TRBD1 or TRBD2 (6 bases each). Trimming removed 5 bases from V and 0 bases from J, with 11 bases in between. CDR3 length: 16 residues. CDR1 is SGHTA and CDR2 is FQGNSA in the germline V gene. CDR3 sequence reads: CASSPKGGSGANVLTF. Here the CDR3 DNA reads TGTGCCAGCAGCCCTAAGGGGGGCTCTGGGGCCAACGTCCTGACTTTC.

This clone was counted only a few times. The chain employs TRBV7-9 and TRBJ1-2; no clear D gene. V gave up 3 bases and J gave up 5 bases, with 7 bases separating them. CDR3 length: 12 residues. Germline V CDR1 and CDR2: SEHNR, FQNEAQ (reference sequence). CDR3 region: CASSFLTYGYTF. Here the CDR3 DNA reads TGTGCCAGCAGCTTCCTGACGTATGGCTACACCTTC.

This clone has a handful of counts. The CDR3 bases are TGTGCCAGCAGCATTAGCGGTGGCACAGATACGCAGTATTTT. Its protein is CASSISGGTDTQYF. This chain joins TRBV9 and TRBJ2-3; D is possibly TRBD2 (6 bases). Trimming stripped 4 bases from V and 1 base from J, with 10 bases between. The germline gives CDR1 SGDLS, CDR2 YYNGEE. The CDR3 is 14 amino acids.